These 6 T cell receptor beta chains were sequenced from one sample in a study of OX40 agonist ivuxolimab in advanced cancers. Libraries came from the immunoSEQ multiplex PCR assay. Entries here come from immuneACCESS through TCRdb and include only in-frame sequences with V and J called. Some clones fail to appear in such tables; in the studies checked, an unresolved V gene covers under half of the shortfall, and the cause of the remainder is unknown. This sample lists fewer than 40,000 clones; 82% were detected once. The ten biggest clones cover less than 25% of the sample. Here the sequenced sample was CD4+ or CD8+ T cells sorted from blood, taken in a trial of the OX40 agonist ivuxolimab. The source of these receptors is an adult with an advanced solid tumor such as melanoma, head and neck, liver or kidney cancer.

The rearrangement joins TRBV7-6 to TRBJ2-5; D gene unclear. The J call is doubtful: the DNA matches TRBJ2-7 better. The CDR3 is made up of 14 amino acids. The V gene's germline CDR1 is SGHVS and CDR2 FNYEAQ. As DNA, the CDR3 is TGTGCCAGCAGCTTACAGGACGCTCACTACGAGCAGTACTTC. Amino acids: CASSLQDAHYEQYF.

V and J are TRBV5-4 and TRBJ1-5; D possibly corresponds to TRBD1 (6 bases). Trimming stripped 0 bases from V and 2 bases from J, with 9 bases between. The CDR3 sequence is 15 residues long. Germline assignment: CDR1 SGHNT and CDR2 YYREEE (reference sequence). The CDR3 sequence: CASSLDGGGNQPQHF. The CDR3 coding sequence is TGTGCCAGCAGCTTGGATGGGGGCGGCAATCAGCCCCAGCATTTT.

This chain links TRBV19 with TRBJ1-4, with D unclear. Trimming took 3 bases from V and 0 from J, leaving 14 bases between them. The CDR3 length is 17 residues. Germline loops: CDR1 LNHDA, CDR2 SQIVND (reference sequence). The DNA for the CDR3 is TGTGCCAGTAGTATTACTCTCGGCCCAGCAACTAATGAAAAACTGTTTTTT. Its protein is CASSITLGPATNEKLFF.

This sequence joins TRBV6-5 and TRBJ2-7, with TRBD2 matching over 7 bases. V was pared by 4 bases and J by 3 bases, with 6 bases of the junction left unmatched. The CDR3 runs 14 residues. Germline V lookup: CDR1 MNHEY, CDR2 SVGAGI. As DNA, the CDR3 is TGTGCCAGCAGTTTTCGGAGCGGGAACTACGAGCAGTACTTC. Translating gives CASSFRSGNYEQYF.

The rearrangement uses TRBV19 and TRBJ2-7, with D hard to call. The V end lost 1 base, the J end lost 3 bases, and 10 bases lay between the germline ends. The length of the CDR3 is 14 residues. In germline, CDR1 is LNHDA, CDR2 SQIVND (reference sequence). In DNA, the CDR3 is TGTGCCAGTAGTATAGCGGACCCGGGCTACGAGCAGTACTTC. As protein: CASSIADPGYEQYF.

The sample holds one count of this clone. This chain links TRBV27 with TRBJ1-1; D may be TRBD1 (6 bases). The CDR3 length is 15 residues. Between the trimmed V and J ends, which lost 4 bases and 8 bases, there was a span of 20 bases. Germline V gives CDR1 MNHEY, CDR2 SMNVEV (reference sequence). CDR3 region: CASSSYRSGTKEAFF. The CDR3 nucleotides are TGTGCCAGCAGTTCCTACCGGTCCGGGACAAAAGAAGCTTTCTTT.